A selection of T cell receptor beta chains follows, all from one sample in a study of T cell repertoires in cytomegalovirus infection. One entry per CDR3 protein, called by TCRdb with MiXCR from the reads. The table shows approximately 750,000 distinct CDR3 sequences, with under 40% occurring only once. The sequenced sample consisted of PBMCs. The source is a human donor in good health (CMV status not recorded). Some clones in this sample may be carry-over from other donors' samples. CDR3s include the opening cysteine and the closing phenylalanine or tryptophan. The D gene is left open where the match is weak. Size is omitted from some rows. Given values are once, few, many or a class for expanded clones.

j_call,d_call,v_call,clone_size,cdr3_nt,cdr3_aa
TRBJ2-1,TRBD2,TRBV20-1,once,TGCAGTGCTAGAGATCTCGGGTTAGCGGGAGGGCCGTCTCTCTCCAATGAGCAGTTCTTC,CSARDLGLAGGPSLSNEQFF
TRBJ2-7,TRBD1,TRBV19,NA,TGTGCCAGTAGTATAGGGGGACAGTGGAGCTCCTACGAGCAGTACTTC,CASSIGGQWSSYEQYF
TRBJ2-7,NA,TRBV7-9,many,TGTGCCAGCAGCTTAGTTCAGAACGAGCAGTACTTC,CASSLVQNEQYF
TRBJ1-2,TRBD1,TRBV20-1,NA,TGCAGTGCTAGCACAGGGGTCGGCTACACCTTC,CSASTGVGYTF
TRBJ2-7,NA,TRBV2,few,TGTGCCAGCAGTGGGACAGACGAGCAGTACTTC,CASSGTDEQYF
TRBJ2-6,NA,TRBV5-1,few,TGCGCCAGCACCCACTCGGAGGCTGGGGCCAACGTCCTGACTTTC,CASTHSEAGANVLTF
TRBJ2-1,TRBD2,TRBV27,NA,TGTGCCAGCCACCCACGACGAGCGGGGGGGTCCTACAATGAGCAGTTCTTC,CASHPRRAGGSYNEQFF
TRBJ2-1,NA,TRBV29-1,NA,TGCAGCGTACCCAGGACAGACCTGAATGAGCAGTTCTTC,CSVPRTDLNEQFF
TRBJ2-3,NA,TRBV11-1,few,TGTGCCAGCAGCCACGGGGAAAACACAGATACGCAGTATTTT,CASSHGENTDTQYF
TRBJ2-3,TRBD2,TRBV6-2/TRBV6-3,NA,TGTGCCAGCAGACCGAGCGGGGGGGTCCAAAATACGCAGTATTTT,CASRPSGGVQNTQYF
TRBJ2-7,NA,TRBV7-2,NA,TGTGCCAGCAGCTTATATTTGAGAGGAACCTACGAGCAGTACTTC,CASSLYLRGTYEQYF
TRBJ2-7,TRBD1,TRBV12-3/TRBV12-4,NA,TGTGCCAGCAGTCACAGGGGCCCGACCTACGAGCAGTACTTC,CASSHRGPTYEQYF
TRBJ1-1,NA,TRBV2,few,TGTGCCGGACCGACAGAAACTATCTTGAACACTGAAGCTTTCTTT,CAGPTETILNTEAFF
TRBJ2-7,TRBD1,TRBV25-1,NA,TGTGCCAGCGGACAGGGCAGCTCCTACGAGCAGTACTTC,CASGQGSSYEQYF
TRBJ1-1,TRBD1,TRBV4-1,few,TGCGCCAGCAGCGCCAACCAGGGACAGGGTACTGAAGCTTTCTTT,CASSANQGQGTEAFF
TRBJ2-7,TRBD1,TRBV10-2,NA,TGCGCCAGCAGCATAAGGACAGGGACCTACGAGCAGTACTTC,CASSIRTGTYEQYF
TRBJ2-7,TRBD2,TRBV6-5,NA,TGTGCCAGCATTAGGGGGGCGCCTAGCGGGAGTTACGAGCAGTACTTC,CASIRGAPSGSYEQYF
TRBJ1-5,NA,TRBV28,few,TGTGCCAGCAGTTCCGTAGGGGGGAGCAATCAGCCCCAGCATTTT,CASSSVGGSNQPQHF
TRBJ2-1,TRBD1,TRBV12-3/TRBV12-4,many,TGTGCCAGCAGTCCGACAGGGAACTACAATGAGCAGTTCTTC,CASSPTGNYNEQFF
TRBJ1-1,NA,TRBV7-2,once,TGTGCCAGCAGCTTAATCCAGGGTAAGACTGAAGTTTTCTTT,CASSLIQGKTEVFF
TRBJ1-6,TRBD1,TRBV6-6,NA,TGTGCCAGCAGTTACTCGACAGGGTGGAATTCACCCCTCCACTTT,CASSYSTGWNSPLHF
TRBJ2-1,NA,TRBV6-4,few,TGTGCCAGCGGGCTAGAGGGAAGCCTCTACAATGAGCAGTTCTTC,CASGLEGSLYNEQFF
TRBJ1-5,NA,TRBV6-1,few,TGTGCCAGCCGTAAGGCAGGCGATGGGCAGCCCCAGCATTTT,CASRKAGDGQPQHF
TRBJ2-1,TRBD2,TRBV5-1,NA,TGCGCCAGCAGCGTTGGGGCGGGAGTGAATGAGCAGTTCTTC,CASSVGAGVNEQFF
TRBJ2-6,TRBD2,TRBV5-6,NA,TGTGCCAGCAGCTTGGGGCTAGCGGGGGTATCTGGGGCCAACGTCCTGACTTTC,CASSLGLAGVSGANVLTF
TRBJ2-7,NA,TRBV28,NA,TGTGCCAGCAGTCTCGGAGGGACGACCTACGAGCAGTACTTC,CASSLGGTTYEQYF
TRBJ2-7,NA,TRBV5-1,few,TGCGCCAGCAGCTGGGGGGCGTCTGTTTACGAGCAGTACTTC,CASSWGASVYEQYF
TRBJ1-5,NA,TRBV6-1,few,TGTGCCAGCAGTGAAACAGGAGCAAATCAGCCCCAGCATTTT,CASSETGANQPQHF
TRBJ1-1,NA,TRBV18,NA,TGTGCCAGCTCACCACAAAGGGACCCTTTGGACGGGAACACTGAAGCTTTCTTT,CASSPQRDPLDGNTEAFF
TRBJ1-2,NA,TRBV28,NA,TGTGCCAGCAGTCTTCGGACAGCTTATGGCTACACCTTC,CASSLRTAYGYTF
TRBJ1-5,NA,TRBV28,many,TGTGCCAGCAGTCCACCCACGGGGGGCGCGGGGCAGCCCCAGCATTTT,CASSPPTGGAGQPQHF
TRBJ2-7,TRBD2,TRBV7-2,NA,TGTGCCAGCAGCCCAGGGACTAGCGGGTTCATTTCCTACGAGCAGTACTTC,CASSPGTSGFISYEQYF
TRBJ1-2,NA,TRBV10-3,NA,TGTGCCATCAGGTTGATAGAGAATCCCTCCTATGGCTACACCTTC,CAIRLIENPSYGYTF
TRBJ1-2,NA,TRBV7-2,many,TGTGCCAGCAGCAGCAACGGGATTAGCTACACCTTC,CASSSNGISYTF
TRBJ2-1,NA,TRBV11-2,NA,TGTACCAGCAGCCGTCTATCCCAATCCATCCAATGGCGTAGATGGGATGAGCAGTTCTTC,CTSSRLSQSIQWRRWDEQFF
TRBJ1-5,NA,TRBV6-1,few,TGTGCCAGCAAGGGGGAAAGGGGTTATCAGCCCCAGCATTTT,CASKGERGYQPQHF
TRBJ2-3,NA,TRBV12-3/TRBV12-4,once,TGTGCCAGCAGTCTTGGGCCCCGGGGGAGTACAGATACGCAGTATTTT,CASSLGPRGSTDTQYF
TRBJ2-2,NA,TRBV27,NA,TGTGCCAGCAGTAGGCCCGGGACGGCTTCCACGAACACCGGGGAGCTGTTTTTT,CASSRPGTASTNTGELFF
TRBJ2-3,TRBD1,TRBV28,many,TGTGCCAGCAGTTCCCCAGGGGGATCGGGCACAGATACGCAGTATTTT,CASSSPGGSGTDTQYF
TRBJ2-5,NA,TRBV12-3/TRBV12-4,NA,TGTGCCAGCAGTTTATCCCCTAATGGTGACCAGTACTTC,CASSLSPNGDQYF
TRBJ2-1,TRBD2,TRBV7-8,many,TGTGCCAGCAGCCCGCGGGGGAGCTCCTACAATGAGCAGTTCTTC,CASSPRGSSYNEQFF
TRBJ2-2,NA,TRBV4-1,NA,TGCGCCAGCAGCCAAGATCGGAGGGGTTTAAACACCGGGGAGCTGTTTTTT,CASSQDRRGLNTGELFF
TRBJ2-3,TRBD2,TRBV7-9,NA,TGTGCCAGCAGCACCTCGGGGGGGCAGGCAGATACGCAGTATTTT,CASSTSGGQADTQYF
TRBJ1-3,TRBD1,TRBV7-8,few,TGTGCCAGCAGGAGGGACAGGGCCATATATTTT,CASRRDRAIYF
TRBJ2-7,NA,TRBV4-2,NA,TGTGCCAGCAGCCAAGCACAGAAGCTCTACGAGCAGTACTTC,CASSQAQKLYEQYF